Listed below are T cell receptor beta chains from one sample, sequenced in a study of T cell repertoires in cytomegalovirus infection. MiXCR, run by TCRdb on the reads, gives a single entry per CDR3 protein. The sample lists around 500,000 distinct CDR3 sequences, about 39% occurring once. These receptors lack a known antigen. The sequences come from cultured PBMCs, collected from culture after CMV antigen stimulation. The receptors were sampled from a human donor in good health (CMV status not recorded). Some clones in this sample may be carry-over from other donors' samples. The CDR3 runs from the conserved cysteine through the conserved F or W. Each record gives: D gene, V gene, clone size, J gene, CDR3 DNA, CDR3 protein. A D gene is named only where the DNA matches it firmly. The size field is filled for only some rows; it gives once, few, many or a size class.

d_gene: .; v_gene: TRBV6-1; abundance: .; j_gene: TRBJ1-4; CDR3nt: TGTGCCAGCAGGGGGAAACGGCTGTTTTTT; CDR3aa: CASRGKRLFF
d_gene: .; v_gene: TRBV19; abundance: .; j_gene: TRBJ1-5; CDR3nt: TGTGCCAGTAATCCGGGGGGGGGGGGAGGCCAGCCCCAGCATTTT; CDR3aa: CASNPGGGGGQPQHF
d_gene: .; v_gene: TRBV7-2; abundance: many; j_gene: TRBJ1-2; CDR3nt: TGTGCCAGCAGCTTAGTTACGGGGCCCCTCTTTGACACCTTC; CDR3aa: CASSLVTGPLFDTF
d_gene: .; v_gene: TRBV15; abundance: .; j_gene: TRBJ2-1; CDR3nt: TGTGCCACCAGCAGAAGGCTGGGGGCGGTTGAGCAGTTCTTC; CDR3aa: CATSRRLGAVEQFF
d_gene: TRBD2; v_gene: TRBV6-5; abundance: .; j_gene: TRBJ2-1; CDR3nt: TGTGCCAGCAGGCCGAGACTAGCGGGGACTCATGGGCAGTTCTTC; CDR3aa: CASRPRLAGTHGQFF
d_gene: TRBD1; v_gene: TRBV28; abundance: .; j_gene: TRBJ1-6; CDR3nt: TGTGCCAGCAGTGGGGACAGTCCCTATAATTCACCCCTCCACTTT; CDR3aa: CASSGDSPYNSPLHF
d_gene: TRBD1; v_gene: TRBV12-5; abundance: few; j_gene: TRBJ1-1; CDR3nt: TGTGCTAGTTCCCCACGACAGGGCCTTCTACGGGACTTTAACACTGAAGCTTTCTTT; CDR3aa: CASSPRQGLLRDFNTEAFF
d_gene: .; v_gene: TRBV6-2/TRBV6-3; abundance: once; j_gene: TRBJ2-1; CDR3nt: TGTGCCAGCAGTTACTCGATCCGACGGCTTAGCTCCTACAATGAGCAGTTCTTC; CDR3aa: CASSYSIRRLSSYNEQFF
d_gene: .; v_gene: TRBV14; abundance: .; j_gene: TRBJ2-1; CDR3nt: TGTGCCAGCAGCCAAAACGGGCGGGGTGGGGCTGATGAGCAGTTCTTC; CDR3aa: CASSQNGRGGADEQFF
d_gene: .; v_gene: TRBV7-4; abundance: once; j_gene: TRBJ2-1; CDR3nt: TGTGCCAGCAGCCGAGGGGGGGGGGAGGAGCAGTTCTTC; CDR3aa: CASSRGGGEEQFF
d_gene: TRBD2; v_gene: TRBV7-2; abundance: .; j_gene: TRBJ2-7; CDR3nt: TGTGCCAGCAGCCCAATTGCGGGTAGCGGGGGGGCATACGAGCAGTACTTC; CDR3aa: CASSPIAGSGGAYEQYF
d_gene: .; v_gene: TRBV7-8; abundance: .; j_gene: TRBJ2-7; CDR3nt: TGTGCCAGCGCTAAAGGCCAGGGTCAAAGCGAGCAGTACTTC; CDR3aa: CASAKGQGQSEQYF
d_gene: .; v_gene: TRBV2; abundance: .; j_gene: TRBJ2-1; CDR3nt: TGTGCCAGCCAGACAGGCCCTGGGGGTGATGAGCAGTTCTTC; CDR3aa: CASQTGPGGDEQFF
d_gene: .; v_gene: TRBV28; abundance: once; j_gene: TRBJ2-7; CDR3nt: TGTGCCAGCAGTTTGAACCTCAGGGGCGAGCAGTACTTC; CDR3aa: CASSLNLRGEQYF
d_gene: .; v_gene: TRBV10-3; abundance: .; j_gene: TRBJ2-3; CDR3nt: TGTGCCATCGGGAGGTTATCTGGCGCAGATACGCAGTATTTT; CDR3aa: CAIGRLSGADTQYF
d_gene: .; v_gene: TRBV6-5; abundance: few; j_gene: TRBJ1-3; CDR3nt: TGTGCCAGCAGTTACCGAGGGGTCTCTGGAAACACCATATATTTT; CDR3aa: CASSYRGVSGNTIYF
d_gene: .; v_gene: TRBV7-2; abundance: .; j_gene: TRBJ2-2; CDR3nt: TGTGCCAGCAGCGCAACAGGGATGAACACCGGGGAGCTGTTTTTT; CDR3aa: CASSATGMNTGELFF
d_gene: TRBD2; v_gene: TRBV12-3/TRBV12-4; abundance: few; j_gene: TRBJ2-5; CDR3nt: TGTGCCAGCAGTCGCCCGGGACTAGCGGAACAAGAGACCCAGTACTTC; CDR3aa: CASSRPGLAEQETQYF
d_gene: TRBD2; v_gene: TRBV6-1; abundance: .; j_gene: TRBJ2-1; CDR3nt: TGTGCCAGCAGCGGAGCGGGGAGCTCCTACAATGAGCAGTTCTTC; CDR3aa: CASSGAGSSYNEQFF
d_gene: .; v_gene: TRBV6-1; abundance: .; j_gene: TRBJ1-2; CDR3nt: TGTGCCAGCAGTGAATCTGGGGTCAGCATCTATGGCTACACCTTC; CDR3aa: CASSESGVSIYGYTF
d_gene: TRBD1; v_gene: TRBV6-6; abundance: once; j_gene: TRBJ1-2; CDR3nt: TGTGCCAGCAGAGGGTTAGGACAGGGCGACTATGGCTACACCTTC; CDR3aa: CASRGLGQGDYGYTF
d_gene: .; v_gene: TRBV27; abundance: .; j_gene: TRBJ1-1; CDR3nt: TGTGCCAGCAGGTGGCAGGGGAACACTGAAGCTTTCTTT; CDR3aa: CASRWQGNTEAFF
d_gene: TRBD2; v_gene: TRBV20-1; abundance: .; j_gene: TRBJ2-1; CDR3nt: TGCAGTGCAACCCTAGCGGGAGACGGTGAGCAGTTCTTC; CDR3aa: CSATLAGDGEQFF
d_gene: .; v_gene: TRBV20-1; abundance: .; j_gene: TRBJ2-5; CDR3nt: TGCAGTGCTATTGAGGGGCTAGGCAGGGAGACCCAGTACTTC; CDR3aa: CSAIEGLGRETQYF
d_gene: .; v_gene: TRBV10-3; abundance: .; j_gene: TRBJ2-3; CDR3nt: TGTGCCATCAGGGCGGGACTCTCTGCTGGCACAGATACGCAGTATTTT; CDR3aa: CAIRAGLSAGTDTQYF
d_gene: TRBD2; v_gene: TRBV10-3; abundance: .; j_gene: TRBJ2-3; CDR3nt: TGTGCCATCAGTCCGGGACTAGCGACCCGGGATACGCAGTATTTT; CDR3aa: CAISPGLATRDTQYF
d_gene: TRBD2; v_gene: TRBV6-2/TRBV6-3; abundance: once; j_gene: TRBJ2-1; CDR3nt: TGTGCCAGCAGCGTACTCCTAGCGGGTGGCCTGGGCAATGAGCAGTTCTTC; CDR3aa: CASSVLLAGGLGNEQFF
d_gene: TRBD2; v_gene: TRBV7-8; abundance: .; j_gene: TRBJ2-2; CDR3nt: TGTGCCAGCAGCTTAGTCGCGGGAGGTATCACCGGGGAGCTGTTTTTT; CDR3aa: CASSLVAGGITGELFF
d_gene: .; v_gene: TRBV6-1; abundance: .; j_gene: TRBJ1-2; CDR3nt: TGTGCCAGCAGTGCGAGATGGGCCCGAGAAGGCTACACCTTC; CDR3aa: CASSARWAREGYTF
d_gene: .; v_gene: TRBV27; abundance: few; j_gene: TRBJ2-2; CDR3nt: TGTGCCAGCAGTAGGCGGGCAGGGGGGTCCGGGGAGCTGTTTTTT; CDR3aa: CASSRRAGGSGELFF
d_gene: TRBD2; v_gene: TRBV20-1; abundance: .; j_gene: TRBJ2-3; CDR3nt: TGCAGTGCCTCTAGCGGGAGGGCTAGCACAGATACGCAGTATTTT; CDR3aa: CSASSGRASTDTQYF
d_gene: TRBD2; v_gene: TRBV5-4; abundance: .; j_gene: TRBJ2-3; CDR3nt: TGTGCCAGCAGCTTCCCTACCCTAGCGGGGGGGGGTGATACGCAGTATTTT; CDR3aa: CASSFPTLAGGGDTQYF
d_gene: .; v_gene: TRBV7-2; abundance: once; j_gene: TRBJ1-2; CDR3nt: TGTGCCAGCAGCTTAGAAGTTCCCACTTATACGATGGACTATGGCTACACCTTC; CDR3aa: CASSLEVPTYTMDYGYTF
d_gene: .; v_gene: TRBV4-2; abundance: few; j_gene: TRBJ1-6; CDR3nt: TGTGCCAGCAGCCCGGGACCTACTTCACCCCTCCACTTT; CDR3aa: CASSPGPTSPLHF
d_gene: .; v_gene: TRBV7-4; abundance: once; j_gene: TRBJ1-1; CDR3nt: TGTGCCAGCAGCTTATCGGGGACAATGAACACTGAAGCTTTCTTT; CDR3aa: CASSLSGTMNTEAFF
d_gene: TRBD1; v_gene: TRBV7-2; abundance: .; j_gene: TRBJ1-1; CDR3nt: TGTGCCAGCAGCTTAGGGGACAGAATGAACACTGAAGCTTTCTTT; CDR3aa: CASSLGDRMNTEAFF
d_gene: TRBD1; v_gene: TRBV7-2; abundance: many; j_gene: TRBJ2-1; CDR3nt: TGTGCCAGCACCCCAACAGGGGACCCCTACAATGAGCAGTTCTTC; CDR3aa: CASTPTGDPYNEQFF
d_gene: .; v_gene: TRBV7-8; abundance: .; j_gene: TRBJ1-2; CDR3nt: TGTGCCAGCAGCTCAAGACAGGTGGCGAAATATGGCTACACCTTC; CDR3aa: CASSSRQVAKYGYTF
d_gene: .; v_gene: TRBV7-2; abundance: few; j_gene: TRBJ2-1; CDR3nt: TGTGCCAGCAGCTTAGCGGCAGGGCGAGTAAAAATTGGGCAGTTCTTC; CDR3aa: CASSLAAGRVKIGQFF
d_gene: .; v_gene: TRBV27; abundance: few; j_gene: TRBJ2-7; CDR3nt: TGTGCCAGCAATGGGGGTAACAGCTCCTACGAGCAGTACTTC; CDR3aa: CASNGGNSSYEQYF
d_gene: .; v_gene: TRBV12-3/TRBV12-4; abundance: many; j_gene: TRBJ1-1; CDR3nt: TGTGCCAGCAGGCTAGGGGCGGGCACTGAAGCTTTCTTT; CDR3aa: CASRLGAGTEAFF
d_gene: .; v_gene: TRBV15; abundance: .; j_gene: TRBJ2-3; CDR3nt: TGTGCCACCAGCAGAGAAGCGAGCACAGATACGCAGTATTTT; CDR3aa: CATSREASTDTQYF
d_gene: TRBD2; v_gene: TRBV7-2; abundance: .; j_gene: TRBJ2-1; CDR3nt: TGTGCCAGCAGCTCCGCCGGGGGGACTGATTACAATGAGCAGTTCTTC; CDR3aa: CASSSAGGTDYNEQFF